This T cell receptor beta chain is from a study of cytotoxic CD8 clonotypes in ibrutinib-treated CLL. Overall study context: Samples had a mean of approximately 260,000 productive templates and almost 95,000 productive rearrangements. The study, taken as a whole, reports: Among the clonotypes, public ones were uncommon and contracted or held stable on treatment. Starting clonality was above that of age-matched healthy donors and tracked circulating CD8+ T-cell counts.

About this clone itself: Its antigen remains unidentified.

Trimming cost V 7 bases and J 9 bases; bases outside gene matches: 10. The CDR3 runs 15 residues. CDR1 and CDR2 from the germline V gene are SGHNT and YENEEA. Sequencing was performed with immunoSEQ multiplex PCR; in TCRdb, only in-frame clones are kept and a portion is missing. The sample includes 120,000 to 150,000 clones, roughly 80% of them seen just once. Sequencing was performed on PBMCs, taken after 12 months of ibrutinib treatment. This sequence originates from a human donor with chronic lymphocytic leukemia. The V and J genes are TRBV11-3 and TRBJ2-1; 12 positions agree with TRBD2. CDR3: CASIVTSGSMSEQFF. In nucleotides, the CDR3 is TGTGCCAGCATCGTGACTAGCGGGAGTATGAGTGAGCAGTTCTTC.